These 8 T cell receptor beta chains came from one sample sequenced in a study of T cells in localized non-small cell lung cancer. Assay: immunoSEQ multiplex PCR; the TCRdb copy retains only in-frame clones and omits some. The sample has roughly 1,300 clones, about a quarter seen once. Sequencing was performed on lung tumor tissue, taken before any cancer treatment. These receptors were obtained from a male donor at least 60 years old with stage I squamous cell lung carcinoma.

This clone was seen only a few times. The CDR3 reads CAIRLSGIGTDTQYF. For the CDR3, the DNA is TGTGCCATCAGGCTCAGCGGGATAGGTACAGATACGCAGTATTTT. The gene calls are TRBV6-8 and TRBJ2-3, with 7 positions matching TRBD2. The CDR3 is made up of 15 amino acids. J lost 3 bases, V lost 10 bases, and 13 bases had no gene match. In germline, CDR1 is MNHGY, CDR2 SAAAGT.

This clone was seen a handful of times. The chain is built from TRBV11-3 and TRBJ2-1, with TRBD2 matching over 10 bases. The CDR3 length is 14 residues. The J segment lost 8 bases and the V segment lost 1 base, leaving 2 bases of the junction unmatched. The germline CDR1 and CDR2 sequences are SGHNT and YENEEA. The CDR3 region is CASSLGLAGHEQFF. The CDR3 DNA is TGTGCCAGCAGCTTAGGACTAGCGGGCCATGAGCAGTTCTTC.

V gene TRBV7-1 combines with J gene TRBJ2-3; TRBD2 agrees at 10 bases. TRBV7-1 carries the ORF label, with uncertain function. V was clipped by 6 bases and J by 2 bases; unmatched bases: 5. This CDR3 is built from 15 residues. CDR3 bases: TGTGCCAGCAGTCTTAGCGGGAGGTACACAGATACGCAGTATTTT. Protein: CASSLSGRYTDTQYF.

The chain carries TRBV6-8 and TRBJ2-7; no clear D gene. The V and J ends lost 2 bases and 4 bases respectively, with 9 bases between them. In germline, CDR1 is MNHGY, CDR2 SAAAGT. The CDR3 is 13 residues long. The CDR3 here is CASSYGRNYEQYF. The CDR3 coding sequence is TGTGCCAGCAGTTACGGCAGGAATTACGAGCAGTACTTC.

The chain carries TRBV7-2 and TRBJ2-1; no clear D. The V gene's germline CDR1 is SGHTA and CDR2 FQGNSA. With 5 bases removed from V and 10 bases from J, the gap between germline ends came to 15 bases. CDR3 length: 13 amino acids. Written as DNA, the CDR3 is TGTGCCAGCAGCCCTCCTGACTTCCGCGAGCAGTTCTTC. Its translation: CASSPPDFREQFF.

This clone turned up a few times. This sequence joins TRBV11-3 and TRBJ2-1; 14 bases are shared with TRBD2. Germline-derived CDR1 and CDR2 are SGHNT and YENEEA. This CDR3 is built from 16 residues. V lost 5 bases, J lost 10 bases, and 10 bases stayed unmatched. The CDR3 is CASSAPGLAGVDEQFF. In nucleotides, the CDR3 is TGTGCCAGCAGCGCACCGGGACTAGCGGGAGTGGACGAGCAGTTCTTC.

The gene calls are TRBV6-8 and TRBJ1-1; 7 nucleotides align to TRBD1. Germline V gene data show CDR1 as MNHGY and CDR2 as SAAAGT. This CDR3 spans 13 amino acids. V lost 0 bases and J lost 8; bases outside the gene matches: 3. CDR3 protein: CASSYSGGQEAFF. CDR3 in DNA: TGTGCCAGCAGTTACTCGGGGGGACAGGAAGCTTTCTTT.

This clone occurred once. The chain links TRBV5-1 to TRBJ2-3; no definite D call. CDR3 length equals 15 residues. Trimming shortened V by 5 bases and J by 0 bases, and 13 bases separated the two germline ends. Germline V lookup: CDR1 SGHRS, CDR2 YFSETQ. CDR3 region: CASRRRAESTDTQYF. The CDR3 DNA follows: TGCGCCAGCAGACGTAGAGCTGAGAGCACAGATACGCAGTATTTT. The entire variable domain, with the rest obtained from reference TRBV5-1 and TRBJ2-3, is as follows: KAGVTQTPRYLIKTRGQQVTLSCSPISGHRSVSWYQQTPGQGLQFLFEYFSETQRNKGNFPGRFSGRQFSNSRSEMNVSTLELGDSALYLCASRRRAESTDTQYFGPGTRLTVL.